The 2 T cell receptor beta chains below were found in one sample sequenced in a study of long-term antiretroviral therapy in people with HIV. Assay version v3.0 of immunoSEQ was used, and it was run at survey level. The data were produced by immunoSEQ multiplex PCR, yet TCRdb's version contains in-frame clones alone and is incomplete. The sample holds fewer than 25,000 clones, approximately 77% seen once. The specimen comprised unsorted PBMCs, sampled at the start of antiretroviral therapy. The source is a man over 45 with HIV.

The rearrangement joins TRBV18 to TRBJ2-5; D gene ambiguous. Germline CDR1 KGHSH, CDR2 LQKENI. The V and J ends lost 3 bases and 4 bases respectively, with 12 bases between them. CDR3 size: 14 residues. The CDR3 DNA reads as TGTGCCAGCTCACCGATCCGGGTGGGAGAGACCCAGTACTTC. Its protein is CASSPIRVGETQYF.

Judged by abundance, this clone is medium-sized. CDR3 coding DNA: TGTGCCAGCAGCTTTACGACAGGCCACGAGCAGTACTTC. Amino acids: CASSFTTGHEQYF. This chain joins TRBV7-3 and TRBJ2-7; a weak D match, TRBD1 (6 bases). Germline CDR1 is SGHTA and CDR2 is FQGTGA. The CDR3 has 13 residues. Trimming took 3 bases from V and 5 from J, leaving 11 bases between them.